This T cell receptor (beta chain) was recorded in a study of early T cells in non-severe SARS-CoV-2 infection. The germline V gene encodes CDR1 SGDLS and CDR2 YYNGEE. This CDR3 is 10 amino acids long. The V and J ends lost 1 base and 8 bases respectively, with 1 base between them. TCRdb fed the 5' RACE reads into MiXCR, producing one record per CDR3 protein. Here the sample spans 60,000 to 65,000 distinct CDR3 sequences, 7.5% to 10% being singletons. The chain has TRBV9 and TRBJ2-1; D call uncertain. The sample consisted of whole blood. The receptor was isolated from an adult who was a healthcare worker with PCR-confirmed SARS-CoV-2 infection or an uninfected control (not recorded which). The CDR3 DNA reads as TGTGCCAGCAGCGTATATGAGCAGTTCTTC. It encodes CASSVYEQFF.